This TCR beta chain was profiled in a study of cytomegalovirus exposure and HLA in healthy donors (dated 2017 in TCRdb). Some background on the complete study: An earlier analysis of 587 of the donors reported approximately 270 Gb of sequence data and some 120 million unique TCR beta sequences from some 180 million T cells. The genetic ancestry cluster associated with self-reported Caucasian donors included approximately 85% of the 350 to 500 genotyped donors. Using immunosequencing, the study profiled T cell repertoires from around 670 subjects and related those repertoires to cytomegalovirus serostatus. Donor age, sex, ethnicity and CMV serostatus were compiled alongside the repertoire data. The study aimed to test whether signatures of past pathogen exposure could be identified by cataloging public T cell receptors. On average, about 200,000 unique TCR beta nucleotide sequences were sequenced per donor among 398 genotyped donors of the cohort, with 15% to 20% of those sequences being non-productive. Typing coverage varied by locus: roughly 620-640 donors for A, B, C, DRB1 and DQB1; roughly 560 for DQA1; around 570 for DPA1; roughly 470 for DPB1. In a later genetic analysis, genome-wide SNP genotypes for about 55% of the roughly 700 donors were used, and that subset was treated as a discovery cohort. In the later analysis, no new phenotypic data were used to find candidate immune exposures; instead, reliance was placed on TCR beta sequences and their occurrence across donors. All discovery cohort repertoires had been generated using a single sequencing platform. In an earlier analysis of 550 to 700 of the donors, high-throughput TCR beta sequencing was used to judge whether each TCR beta V gene segment behaved as functional or pseudogenic. Around 320 gigabases of sequencing data and tens of millions of unique TCR sequences were included in an early release covering over 600 HLA-typed donors. The study combined high-throughput TCR immunosequencing, statistical association of individual TCRs with disease status, and machine learning to predict cytomegalovirus infection status. Along with the approximately 600-subject first cohort, a separate validation cohort of over 90 different subjects was used. Because of strong linkage in the cohort, roughly five DR-DQ haplotypes were treated as single units for association and clustering. A later analysis re-examined previously published TCR beta repertoires from over 500 donors and added high-resolution HLA genotyping to investigate patterns of TCR occurrence. Class I and class II HLA loci were covered by the typing at four-digit resolution.

Only a few counts were recorded for this clone. Its antigen is still unknown. No base quality information exists; no much larger clone differs at one position. At the junction V is shortened by 5 bases and J by 6 bases, with 16 bases in between. Taken from the germline V gene, the CDR1 and CDR2 loops are SNHLY and FYNNEI. Taken from cysteine to phenylalanine, the CDR3 has 14 residues. The kept DNA is CDR3 alone, 42 bases in frame from the first base. The cohort comprised fewer than 700 healthy bone marrow donors. Cohort members were all nominally healthy when sampled, although unrecorded immune exposures were likely present. The donor tested CMV seronegative and was one of the 352 seronegative cohort members. Every donor gave a peripheral blood sample, and the peripheral blood mononuclear cells from that sample were used for TCR beta sequencing. Genomic DNA was extracted from the blood cell samples with the Qiagen DNeasy Blood Extraction Kit.

Overall study results and their limits: Because HLA typing was missing for some donors at each locus, association tests included only the typed subset. A few of the identified cytomegalovirus-associated TCR beta chains were confirmed in vitro to be specific for cytomegalovirus antigens. A further reported finding was that TCR beta sequences accurately predicted the HLA-A and HLA-B alleles for most subjects in the first cohort. Specific HLA alleles were associated with 18,000 or so TCR beta sequences at a false discovery rate of 0.05 in a later analysis. CMV serostatus was the only immune exposure information available for the cohort. Most CMV-associated TCR beta chains appeared to be HLA-restricted in a later analysis, and the HLA associations seemed to be driven largely by CMV exposure. In this cohort, only TCR beta chains were sequenced, and detectable features were limited by the absence of alpha or paired-chain data. The authors suggested that the approach could potentially be extended to other disease states and immunological phenotypes. Because counts were too low, fewer than 20 rarely observed V segments, including chromosome 9 orphons, were excluded from the earlier analysis of 587 of the donors. The study listed approximately 160 TCR beta chains as associated with cytomegalovirus. According to a later analysis, TCR association rates differed among HLA loci, with DRB1 alleles showing the most associated TCRs and HLA-C alleles showing the fewest. Linkage disequilibrium might explain the correlated functional status among segregating V segments, but an unknown experimental factor could not be excluded. Compared with the 666-donor mean, donors in an Asian-associated ancestry cluster had fewer N-insertions in productive TCRs, according to a later genetic analysis. A cluster of highly shared sequence variants was judged likely to be a technical artifact of the sequencing pipeline. Broadly in line with IMGT annotations, most TCR beta V segments showed up in productive rearrangements about 87% or about 30% of the time in an earlier analysis of several hundred of the donors. Across donors, most TCR sequences were observed very rarely, whereas some public TCRs were present in many individuals. Strong co-occurrence of HLA alleles, especially DR and DQ, made assigning TCR associations to individual alleles difficult. In a later analysis, HLA-associated TCR beta chains were found to be more clonally expanded and to have lower generation probabilities than equally common non-associated chains. The 87-base-pair reads could not distinguish some IMGT-functional V segments, including TRBV6-2 and TRBV6-3, so those segments were excluded. A later genetic analysis associated a missense DCLRE1C variant with V-gene and J-gene trimming of TCR beta chains, and an independent cohort replicated the association. The classifier was reported to diagnose cytomegalovirus status with high specificity and sensitivity in both the original cohort and the validation cohort. In a later analysis, several top co-occurrence clusters were reported to appear linked to parvovirus B19, influenza, CMV and Epstein-Barr virus. Sequencing depth was assumed to be roughly uniform across donors in the presence/absence analyses, though that assumption may not hold.

Preparation of the library involved the immunoSEQ multiplex PCR assay. For the multiplex PCR, a mixture combining 60 forward primers for TCR Vbeta segments and 13 reverse primers for TCR Jbeta segments was used. The CDR3 region of rearranged TCR beta genes was amplified from genomic DNA with a multiplex PCR assay. On the Illumina HiSeq System, the amplified TCR beta libraries were sequenced as 87-base-pair reads. Processing in the source paper ran as follows. In a later analysis, some 80 million unique TCR beta chains were counted across the approximately 640 repertoires, and some 10 million of these chains were shared by at least two donors. Raw reads were error-corrected and collapsed into unique sequences with a nearest-neighbor algorithm that merged closely related sequences to remove PCR and sequencing errors. Alignment of CDR3 sequences to IMGT reference sequences was used to assign V, D and J gene segments. For a sequence to be retained, at least a six-nucleotide match to both a V gene segment and a J gene segment was required. A rearrangement counted as productive if the CDR3 had no stop codons and remained in frame with V and J, and every other rearrangement counted as non-productive. CDR3 was defined by IMGT convention, running from the second conserved V-encoded cysteine to the conserved J-encoded phenylalanine. The earlier analysis of some 600 of the donors excluded sequences that lacked an unambiguous match to a single V gene segment. In an earlier analysis of a few hundred of the donors, a V segment was called functional when productive rearrangements were above 56.7%, and segregating when the standard deviation between donors exceeded 5%. A statistical classification framework was built to diagnose cytomegalovirus status from the catalog of TCR beta chain sequences. V and J gene assignment, in a later analysis, came from comparing TCR nucleotide sequences with IMGT/GENE-DB human TR gene sequences. A later analysis assigned CDR3 sequences and most-parsimonious VDJ recombination scenarios with the TCRdist pipeline. In a later analysis, each TCR beta chain was defined by its CDR3 amino acid sequence together with its V-gene family, and reads without a unique V-gene family were excluded. In a later analysis, 450 to 600 highly shared, low-generation-probability nucleotide sequences were removed to address suspected cross-contamination and a sequencing artifact. For each public chain, a later analysis derived a clonal expansion index from normalized ranks of inferred template counts within each repertoire. In a later analysis, generation probabilities were computed with a VDJ recombination model fitted to out-of-frame rearrangements, and the resulting probabilities were checked against IGoR. Hypergeometric tests were used in a later analysis to score TCR-TCR, TCR-HLA and TCR-CMV co-occurrence, with a repertoire-size bias correction applied to the TCR pairs. A later analysis estimated false discovery rates by permuting HLA or CMV assignments 20 times. In a later analysis, co-occurring TCRs were grouped using DBSCAN, with TCRdist sequence similarity added in when clustering inside HLA-allele-positive subsets. Repertoires with fewer than 30,000 or more than 120,000 public chains were left out of co-occurrence clustering, as were several repertoires with anomalous nucleotide sharing. This is the immuneACCESS table as TCRdb keeps it, with only in-frame sequences that have V and J called. A part of the clones is gone; compared with another copy, unresolved V genes explain less than half, and the rest is unexplained. Clonal size and the V and J genes are those of that table, whereas D and trimming came from the DNA. Here the sample has 150,000 to 200,000 clones; roughly 80% occur a single time. Approximately 0.8% of the sample comes from the top ten.

The sample consisted of PBMCs. The sequence joins TRBV2 to TRBJ1-1; a tentative D call is TRBD1 (5 bases match). The clonotype originates from a woman between 18 and 29 years old in good health and CMV-seronegative. In nucleotides, the sequence is TGTGCCAGCAGTCGTGCAGGGCCCTACCCTGAAGCTTTCTTT. Its coded protein is CASSRAGPYPEAFF.